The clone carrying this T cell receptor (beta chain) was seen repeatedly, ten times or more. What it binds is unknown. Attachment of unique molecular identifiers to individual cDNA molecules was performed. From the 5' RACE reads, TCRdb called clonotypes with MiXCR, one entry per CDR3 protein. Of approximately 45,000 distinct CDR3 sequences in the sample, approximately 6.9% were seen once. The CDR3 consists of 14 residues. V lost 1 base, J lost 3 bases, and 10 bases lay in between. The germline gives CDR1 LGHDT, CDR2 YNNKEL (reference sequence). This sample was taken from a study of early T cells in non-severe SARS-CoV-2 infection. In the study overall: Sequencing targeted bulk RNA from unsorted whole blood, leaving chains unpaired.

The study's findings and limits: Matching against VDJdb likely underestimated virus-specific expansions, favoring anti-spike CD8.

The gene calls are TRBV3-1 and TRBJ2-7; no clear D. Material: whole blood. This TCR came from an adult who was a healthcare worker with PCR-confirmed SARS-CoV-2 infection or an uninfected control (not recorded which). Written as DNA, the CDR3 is TGTGCCAGCAGCCAAGTTTACCAGAACTACGAGCAGTACTTC. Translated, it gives CASSQVYQNYEQYF.